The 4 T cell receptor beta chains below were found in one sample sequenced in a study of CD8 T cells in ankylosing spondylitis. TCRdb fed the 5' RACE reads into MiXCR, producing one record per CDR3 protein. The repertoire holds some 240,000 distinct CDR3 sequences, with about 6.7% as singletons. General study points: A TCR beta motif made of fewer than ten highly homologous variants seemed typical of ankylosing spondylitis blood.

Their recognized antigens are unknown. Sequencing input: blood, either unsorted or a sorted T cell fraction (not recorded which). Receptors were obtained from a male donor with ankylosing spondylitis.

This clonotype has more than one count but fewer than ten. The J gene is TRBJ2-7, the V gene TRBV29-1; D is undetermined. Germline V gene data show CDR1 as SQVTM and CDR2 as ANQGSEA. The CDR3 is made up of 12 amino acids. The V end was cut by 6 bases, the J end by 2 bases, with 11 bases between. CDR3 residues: CSVRSLAYEQYF. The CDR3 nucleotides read TGCAGCGTACGATCCCTAGCCTACGAGCAGTACTTC.

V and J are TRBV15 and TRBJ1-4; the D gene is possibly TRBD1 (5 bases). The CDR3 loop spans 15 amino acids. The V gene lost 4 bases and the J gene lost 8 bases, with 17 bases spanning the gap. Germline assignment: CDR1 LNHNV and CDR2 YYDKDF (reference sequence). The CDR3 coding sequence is TGTGCCACCAGCACCTCGGACATAGTGGGGGAAAAACTGTTTTTT. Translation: CATSTSDIVGEKLFF.

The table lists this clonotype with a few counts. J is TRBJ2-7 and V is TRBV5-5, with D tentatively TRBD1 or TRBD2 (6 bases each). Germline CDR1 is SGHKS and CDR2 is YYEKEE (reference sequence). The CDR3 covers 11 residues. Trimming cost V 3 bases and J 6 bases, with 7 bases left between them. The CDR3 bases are TGTGCCAGCAGCTGGGGGGCCGAGCAGTACTTC. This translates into CASSWGAEQYF.

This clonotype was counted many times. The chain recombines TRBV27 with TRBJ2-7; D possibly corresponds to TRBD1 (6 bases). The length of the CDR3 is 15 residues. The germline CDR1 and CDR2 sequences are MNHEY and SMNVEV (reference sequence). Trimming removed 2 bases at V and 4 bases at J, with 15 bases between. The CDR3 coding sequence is TGTGCCAGCAGTTTAATAGGACAGTCGGGATACGAGCAGTACTTC. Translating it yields CASSLIGQSGYEQYF.